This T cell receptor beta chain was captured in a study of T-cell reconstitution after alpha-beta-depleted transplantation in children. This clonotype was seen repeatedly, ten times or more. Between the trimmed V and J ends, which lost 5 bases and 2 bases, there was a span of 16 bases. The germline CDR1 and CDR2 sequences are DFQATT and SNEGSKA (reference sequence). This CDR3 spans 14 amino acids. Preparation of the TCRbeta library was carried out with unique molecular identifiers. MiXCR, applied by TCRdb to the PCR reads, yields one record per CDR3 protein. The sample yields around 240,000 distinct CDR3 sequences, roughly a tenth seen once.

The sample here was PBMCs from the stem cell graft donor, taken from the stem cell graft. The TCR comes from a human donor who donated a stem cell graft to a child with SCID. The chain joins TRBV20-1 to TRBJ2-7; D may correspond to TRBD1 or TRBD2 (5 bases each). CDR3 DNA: TGCAGTGCTTACCGGGACGTAGAAACCTACGAGCAGTACTTC. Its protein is CSAYRDVETYEQYF.